What follows describes a single TCR beta chain. This sample stems from a study of T cell changes during pregnancy in multiple sclerosis. The CDR3 runs 18 residues. Germline trimming cut 6 bases from V and 0 bases from J; bases unmatched to any gene: 9. The germline gives CDR1 KGHSH, CDR2 LQKENI. TCRdb keeps only in-frame clones here, not all; method: immunoSEQ multiplex PCR. Here the sample spans 40,000 to 50,000 clones, roughly 95% being singletons. The sample consisted of CD8+ T cells from peripheral blood mononuclear cells, taken after pregnancy. This TCR was sampled from a female donor with multiple sclerosis, enrolled in a pregnancy study. This chain links TRBV18 with TRBJ2-1, with TRBD2 identical over 12 bases. The CDR3 spells CASSRLAGVPSSYNEQFF. DNA for the CDR3: TGTGCCAGCTCTCGACTAGCGGGGGTCCCGAGCTCCTACAATGAGCAGTTCTTC.